This record concerns one T cell receptor beta chain sequence. This clone was observed many times. Its binding antigen is unknown. Within one base of it there is no much larger clone, and no base qualities were kept. The sample belongs to a study of blood T cell repertoires in COVID-19 (dated by TCRdb to 2019 to 2021). About the investigation overall: Samples covering the acute and convalescent phases of COVID-19 were provided by collaborators in the United States, Italy and Spain. Sample metadata almost always included a de-identified subject ID, COVID-19 status, age in years and sex. The repertoires were released in a freely available public database meant as a resource for research on the immune response to SARS-CoV-2. Samples came from the ongoing ImmuneRACE study (first 160 participants) plus 1,254 subjects from 6 global collaborators. HLA class I and class II types, where available, came from metadata supplied by the sample provider rather than from assay-based typing. Deeply sampled blood TCRbeta repertoires from subjects exposed to, actively infected with, or recovered from COVID-19 were included in the dataset. The prospective study material was composed of cDNA or gDNA derived from T cells, B-cell-depleted T cells, or PBMCs.

TCRbeta CDR3 regions were amplified from genomic DNA using the immunoSEQ Assay, a bias-controlled multiplex PCR. As for how the authors treated the data: Nucleated cell counts per sample were estimated from amplification of reference gene primers within the assay. Sequence reads were collapsed and filtered to measure the absolute abundance of every unique TCRbeta CDR3 rearrangement. For each sample, productive Simpson clonality was calculated as the square root of Simpson's diversity index over productive rearrangements. The table was pulled from immuneACCESS by TCRdb, which kept in-frame rearrangements only. Such tables lose some clones; where checked, under half of the loss comes from unresolved V genes, and the rest has no known cause. V, J and clone size were drawn from that table, and D and trimming were deduced from the DNA. This sample has under 450,000 clones in its table, and more than 75% of those were observed once. The ten largest clones add up to 1.3% of the sample.

What the research found in general, with its limitations: The amount of clinical and demographic metadata varied by source and participant and was provided uncurated.

Participants in the prospective study were enrolled through a virtual design, were aged about 18 to 100 years, and lived in roughly 24 United States geographic areas. To assign participants to cohorts, the prospective study relied on clinical history that participants themselves reported in a screening survey and a study questionnaire. Recovered participants in ImmuneRACE Cohort 3 were defined by two consecutive negative NP/OP PCR tests, clearance by a healthcare professional, or resolution of symptoms. In the prospective study, mobile phlebotomists collected whole blood, serum and a nasopharyngeal or oropharyngeal swab from each participant. Additional blood draws and questionnaires over an approximately 2-month period could optionally be provided by prospective study participants. Before DNA extraction, blood samples from the prospective study were shipped at room temperature or frozen. The CDR3 sequence holds 15 residues, the cysteine and phenylalanine included. The read is trimmed to its CDR3 DNA, 45 bases read in frame from base 1. CDR1 and CDR2, per the germline V gene (reference sequence), are SEHNR and FQNEAQ. V has 0 bases trimmed and J has 5 bases trimmed; junction bases matching no gene number 3.

The chain links TRBV7-9 with TRBJ2-3, and 9 junction bases match TRBD2. Sequencing was carried out using PBMCs or T cells enriched from blood (not recorded which). The sequence was obtained from a man aged 25 to 40 who had recovered from COVID-19. CDR3 loop: CASSLASGGIDTQYF. In nucleotides, the sequence is TGTGCCAGCAGCTTAGCTAGCGGGGGCATAGATACGCAGTATTTT.